The 14 T cell receptor beta chains in this list originate from one sample, sequenced in a study of CD8+ T cells in alopecia areata. Reverse transcription of extracted RNA yielded cDNA, which provided the sequencing template. Profiled with immunoSEQ multiplex PCR; TCRdb holds only in-frame clones, not every one. The sample shows approximately 99,000 clones, 59% of them seen only once. Sequencing was carried out using CD8+ T cells sorted from blood. The receptors derive from a human donor in good health.

The V call is TRBV7-2, the J call TRBJ1-1, with D hard to call. This CDR3 contains 17 residues. In germline, CDR1 is SGHTA, CDR2 FQGNSA. With 5 bases removed from V and 0 bases from J, the gap between germline ends came to 19 bases. The CDR3, as DNA: TGTGCCAGCAGCCAAACCCGGGGAATTTACATGAACACTGAAGCTTTCTTT. It translates to CASSQTRGIYMNTEAFF.

The V gene is TRBV5-6, the J gene TRBJ1-6; D remains ambiguous. V was cut by 4 bases and J by 7 bases, with 9 bases left in between. CDR1 and CDR2 (germline): SGHDT, YYEEEE. There are 13 residues in the CDR3. The CDR3 loop reads CASSPDINSPLHF. CDR3 bases: TGTGCCAGCAGCCCAGACATCAATTCACCCCTCCACTTT.

The sample holds a few counts of this clone. The chain combines TRBV19 with TRBJ2-3; no definite D call. Per the germline V gene, CDR1 is LNHDA and CDR2 is SQIVND (reference sequence). The V and J ends lost 5 bases and 2 bases respectively, with 8 bases between them. The CDR3 consists of 13 residues. The CDR3 region is CASSLTPTDTQYF. Written as DNA, the CDR3 is TGTGCCAGTAGTCTGACCCCCACAGATACGCAGTATTTT.

This clone was seen a few times. The chain is built from TRBV29-1 and TRBJ2-7, with a tentative D call TRBD2 (6 bases). The CDR3 spans 16 residues. Germline V lookup: CDR1 SQVTM, CDR2 ANQGSEA. Trimming removed 4 bases from V and 2 bases from J, with 21 bases in between. DNA for the CDR3: TGCAGCGTTGGGGAGGATAAGGCAGTTACAGCCTACGAGCAGTACTTC. This codes for CSVGEDKAVTAYEQYF.

The chain has TRBV4-1 and TRBJ2-3, with 7 bases fitting TRBD2. With 1 base clipped from V and 2 bases from J, the junction kept 9 bases outside the gene matches. The V gene's germline CDR1 is MGHRA and CDR2 YSYEKL. The CDR3 consists of 17 residues. The CDR3 spells CASSQVNPSGSTDTQYF. The CDR3 DNA reads as TGCGCCAGCAGCCAAGTAAATCCTAGCGGATCCACAGATACGCAGTATTTT.

This clone occurred a few times. The gene calls are TRBV29-1 and TRBJ2-1; 7 positions match TRBD2. Germline values: CDR1 SQVTM, CDR2 ANQGSEA. This CDR3 is built from 10 residues. Trimming took 6 bases from V and 12 from J; bases not matched to a gene: 5. This CDR3 is CSVKSGGQFF. The DNA for the CDR3 is TGCAGCGTGAAGTCGGGGGGGCAGTTCTTC.

The J gene is TRBJ2-5, the V gene TRBV6-5; D not certain. Trimming took 5 bases from V and 7 from J, leaving 11 bases between them. Germline loops: CDR1 MNHEY, CDR2 SVGAGI. The CDR3 runs to 12 residues. This chain's CDR3 is CASSMGSGTQYF. The CDR3 bases are TGTGCCAGCAGTATGGGGTCAGGGACCCAGTACTTC.

This clone has just a few counts. The chain has TRBV7-9 and TRBJ2-6; D ambiguous. The CDR3 has 15 amino acids. V shed 3 bases and J shed 0 bases, with 6 bases lying between them. The germline V gene encodes CDR1 SEHNR and CDR2 FQNEAQ (reference sequence). In DNA, the CDR3 is TGTGCCAGCAGCTTGGCCCCCTCTGGGGCCAACGTCCTGACTTTC. It yields the protein CASSLAPSGANVLTF.

This clone is large by share. This specimen includes other DNA sequences encoding the same CDR3. The rearrangement links TRBV7-6 to TRBJ2-5; D possibly uses TRBD1 or TRBD2 (5 bases each). V lost 1 base, J lost 5 bases, and 14 bases lay in between. Germline assignment: CDR1 SGHVS and CDR2 FNYEAQ. The CDR3 runs to 15 residues. The CDR3 protein is CASSLEAGSGETQYF. The DNA of the CDR3 is TGTGCCAGCAGCTTAGAGGCAGGGTCGGGGGAGACCCAGTACTTC.

The CDR3 spells CASSQGQAEGNEQFF. Written as DNA, the CDR3 is TGCGCCAGCAGCCAAGGGCAGGCCGAGGGCAATGAGCAGTTCTTC. This chain joins TRBV4-3 and TRBJ2-1, with D tentatively TRBD2 (5 bases). Looked up from germline, CDR1 is LGHNA and CDR2 is YSLEER. The CDR3 totals 15 residues. The V and J ends lost 1 base and 6 bases respectively, with 13 bases between them.

V gene TRBV25-1 combines with J gene TRBJ2-3; the match to TRBD2 covers 9 bases. Germline V gene sequence: CDR1 MGHDK, CDR2 SYGVNS. This CDR3 has 17 residues. V lost 2 bases, J lost 2 bases, and 8 bases stayed unmatched. CDR3 DNA: TGTGCCAGCAGTGAACCCGACCAGCGGGGGGTCACAGATACGCAGTATTTT. Protein sequence: CASSEPDQRGVTDTQYF.

J is TRBJ2-2 and V is TRBV4-2; 7 bases are a match to TRBD1. Germline V gene lookup returns CDR1 LGHNA and CDR2 YNFKEQ. This CDR3 spans 15 amino acids. The V gene end was trimmed by 4 bases and the J gene end by 6 bases; junction bases not matched to a gene: 8. CDR3 protein: CASSRPTGAPGELFF. The CDR3 DNA reads TGTGCCAGCAGCCGACCAACAGGGGCCCCCGGGGAGCTGTTTTTT.

V usage is TRBV7-9 and J usage is TRBJ1-5, with D hard to call. The V end was cut by 3 bases, the J end by 5 bases, with 5 bases between. This CDR3 contains 12 residues. The germline CDR1 and CDR2 sequences are SEHNR and FQNEAQ (reference sequence). This chain's CDR3 is CASSLMDQPQHF. The DNA of the CDR3 is TGTGCCAGCAGCTTGATGGATCAGCCCCAGCATTTT.

The J gene is TRBJ2-1, the V gene TRBV13, with a weak D call TRBD2 (7 bases). Germline values: CDR1 PRHDT, CDR2 FYEKMQ (reference sequence). The CDR3 sequence is 16 residues long. V lost 2 bases to trimming and J lost 5 bases, with 16 bases between them. The CDR3 reads CASSLLSGGRNNEQFF. The CDR3 nucleotides read TGTGCCAGCAGCTTATTGTCCGGGGGGCGAAACAATGAGCAGTTCTTC. The variable domain in full, completed from reference TRBV13 and TRBJ2-1, reads AAGVIQSPRHLIKEKRETATLKCYPIPRHDTVYWYQQGPGQDPQFLISFYEKMQSDKGSIPDRFSAQQFSDYHSELNMSSLELGDSALYFCASSLLSGGRNNEQFFGPGTRLTVL.